Listed here is a single T cell receptor (beta chain). This entry belongs to a study of blood T cell repertoires in COVID-19. Overall study: The origin of the acute and convalescent COVID-19 samples was the United States, Italy and Spain.

Those enrolled, adults aged about 18 to 95 years, came from 25 or so US areas. Two consecutive negative NP/OP PCR tests, clearance, or resolved symptoms defined Cohort 3 recovery. The method was immunoSEQ multiplex PCR; TCRdb's version includes in-frame clones alone and lacks a portion of them. The sample comprises roughly 450,000 clones, 90% of which are singletons, and about 0.6% rests with the top ten. The V end lost 2 bases, the J end lost 10 bases, and 14 bases lay between the germline ends. This CDR3 is 13 amino acids long. CDR1 is SGHNT and CDR2 is YENEEA in the germline V gene. The sequencing input was PBMCs or T cells enriched from blood (not recorded which). The chain joins TRBV11-3 to TRBJ1-2; TRBD1 might be the D (5 bases). This receptor was taken from a man aged 18 to 29 who had recovered from COVID-19. Here the CDR3 reads CASSLSGQPVYTF. Written as DNA, the CDR3 is TGTGCCAGCAGCTTATCTGGACAACCCGTCTACACCTTC.